The 28 T cell receptor beta chains in this list originate from one sample, sequenced in a study of control samples from healthy donors and cancer patients. The data were produced by immunoSEQ multiplex PCR, yet TCRdb's version contains in-frame clones alone and is incomplete. The sample has tens of thousands of clones; about 90% are singletons. The specimen was PBMCs. The receptor set was obtained from a woman aged 55-69 years with head and neck cancer.

This clone was seen only once. CDR3: CASSIDRRGYTF. The CDR3 nucleotides are TGTGCCAGTAGTATAGATCGACGTGGCTACACCTTC. The chain employs TRBV19 and TRBJ1-2, with unresolved D. Deletions cut 0 bases from V and 7 bases from J, with 6 bases between. The length of the CDR3 is 12 residues. Looked up from germline, CDR1 is LNHDA and CDR2 is SQIVND (reference sequence).

V and J are TRBV5-8 and TRBJ2-3; the match to TRBD2 covers 7 bases. The CDR3 loop spans 16 amino acids. Trimming at V came to 4 bases and at J to 5 bases, leaving 13 bases not matched to a gene. Germline assignment: CDR1 SGHTS and CDR2 YDEGEE. The CDR3 DNA is TGTGCCAGCAGCCGATGGGGGGGAGCCTCGGGAGATACGCAGTATTTT. This encodes CASSRWGGASGDTQYF.

The chain employs TRBV15 and TRBJ2-3; possibly TRBD1 for D (7 bases). This CDR3 is 15 amino acids long. The germline gives CDR1 LNHNV, CDR2 YYDKDF (reference sequence). The V end was cut by 1 base, the J end by 4 bases, with 12 bases between. CDR3 sequence reads: CATSRVSGGSDTQYF. The CDR3 nucleotides read TGTGCCACCAGCAGAGTGTCAGGGGGGTCAGATACGCAGTATTTT.

This CDR3 reads CASTTGTSGYNEQFF. CDR3 nucleotide sequence: TGTGCCAGCACCACGGGGACTAGCGGCTACAATGAGCAGTTCTTC. The chain is built from TRBV27 and TRBJ2-1, with 11 nucleotides matching TRBD2. V was clipped by 7 bases and J by 3 bases; unmatched bases: 5. This CDR3 comprises 15 residues. The germline gives CDR1 MNHEY, CDR2 SMNVEV (reference sequence).

The rearrangement joins TRBV3-1 (or the pseudogene TRBV3-2) to TRBJ1-5; weak D call: TRBD1 (6 bases). V was pared by 4 bases and J by 2 bases, with 9 bases between. Germline CDR1 LGHDT, CDR2 YNNKEL (reference sequence). This CDR3 is 14 amino acids long. CDR3 in DNA: TGTGCCAGCAGCCTCCGACAGGGCAATCAGCCCCAGCATTTT. This translates into CASSLRQGNQPQHF.

The chain couples TRBV28 to TRBJ2-7; 9 nucleotides line up with TRBD2. The J segment lost 0 bases and the V segment lost 3 bases, leaving 6 bases of the junction unmatched. The CDR3 runs to 16 residues. In germline, CDR1 is MDHEN, CDR2 SYDVKM. CDR3 DNA sequence: TGTGCCAGCAGTTTGGATACTAGCGGGTACTCCTACGAGCAGTACTTC. This encodes CASSLDTSGYSYEQYF.

The rearrangement uses TRBV5-4 and TRBJ2-2; TRBD2 matches at 13 bases. V lost 3 bases to trimming and J lost 6 bases; unmatched junction nucleotides: 5. CDR3 size: 16 residues. The germline V gene encodes CDR1 SGHNT and CDR2 YYREEE (reference sequence). The CDR3 coding sequence is TGTGCCAGCAGCTCGGGGACTAGCGGGGACCCCGGGGAGCTGTTTTTT. Residues: CASSSGTSGDPGELFF.

This sequence joins TRBV19 and TRBJ2-1, with D uncertain. This CDR3 has 13 amino acids. CDR1 and CDR2 (germline): LNHDA, SQIVND (reference sequence). The V end lost 11 bases, the J end lost 5 bases, and 16 bases lay between the germline ends. CDR3 nucleotides: TGTGCCCCCCTCACCGGAATTAACAATGAGCAGTTCTTC. It codes for CAPLTGINNEQFF.

This chain links TRBV12-3 or TRBV12-4 with TRBJ1-1; D not certain. CDR3 size: 12 residues. Trimming left V 5 bases short and J 10 bases short, with 14 bases between. The CDR3, as DNA: TGTGCCAGCAGTCCGAGATCCAATGTAGCTTTCTTT. Amino acids: CASSPRSNVAFF.

V gene TRBV20-1 combines with J gene TRBJ2-7; possibly TRBD1 for D (5 bases). The V end lost 3 bases, the J end lost 3 bases, and 15 bases lay between the germline ends. Germline V CDR1 and CDR2: DFQATT, SNEGSKA (reference sequence). This CDR3 comprises 14 residues. Here the CDR3 reads CSASNSRVSYEQYF. The DNA of the CDR3 is TGCAGTGCTAGTAATTCCAGGGTCAGCTACGAGCAGTACTTC.

V is TRBV9 and J is TRBJ2-1, with D unclear. V shed 2 bases and J shed 0 bases, with 6 bases lying between them. Germline CDR1 and CDR2: SGDLS and YYNGEE. The CDR3 loop spans 14 amino acids. The chain's CDR3 is CASSVASSYNEQFF. The CDR3, as DNA: TGTGCCAGCAGCGTTGCGAGCTCCTACAATGAGCAGTTCTTC.

V is TRBV15 and J is TRBJ1-4; D not resolved. V lost 2 bases and J 3 bases, leaving 4 bases between the germline ends. The CDR3 contains 13 residues. CDR1 is LNHNV, CDR2 YYDKDF, per germline (reference sequence). The CDR3: CATSRPSNEKLFF. The DNA for the CDR3 is TGTGCCACCAGCAGACCCTCTAATGAAAAACTGTTTTTT.

This chain joins TRBV5-8 and TRBJ2-3, with 9 bases aligning to TRBD2. This CDR3 spans 13 amino acids. V was clipped by 8 bases and J by 4 bases; unmatched bases: 5. Germline V gives CDR1 SGHTS, CDR2 YDEGEE. CDR3 DNA sequence: TGTGCCAGGGGAGGACTAGCGTCAGATACGCAGTATTTT. Translation gives CARGGLASDTQYF.

The chain carries TRBV5-6 and TRBJ2-6; tentatively, D is TRBD2 (5 bases). Between the trimmed V and J ends, which lost 5 bases and 0 bases, there was a span of 15 bases. This CDR3 comprises 17 residues. Looked up from germline, CDR1 is SGHDT and CDR2 is YYEEEE. The CDR3 coding sequence is TGTGCCAGCAGTTTTCGTCGGGATGGCTCTGGGGCCAACGTCCTGACTTTC. It codes for CASSFRRDGSGANVLTF.

The rearrangement joins TRBV28 to TRBJ2-5; 11 bases align to TRBD2. J was trimmed by 6 bases and V by 4 bases; bases with no gene match: 7. CDR3 length equals 15 residues. In germline, CDR1 is MDHEN, CDR2 SYDVKM. CDR3 in DNA: TGTGCCAGCAGTTCACTAGCGGGAGTAGTCAAGACCCAGTACTTC. Translated, it gives CASSSLAGVVKTQYF.

The chain uses TRBV6-5 and TRBJ2-7; TRBD2 matches 11 bases. Unmatched junction bases numbered 6, after V lost 6 bases and J lost 5 bases. The CDR3 sequence is 14 residues long. Germline V gene sequence: CDR1 MNHEY, CDR2 SVGAGI. DNA of the CDR3: TGTGCCAGCAGGAGACTAGCGGGATCGGACGAGCAGTACTTC. Translating it yields CASRRLAGSDEQYF.

The chain employs TRBV29-1 and TRBJ2-3, with TRBD1 as a possible D gene (5 bases). V shed 4 bases and J shed 3 bases, with 14 bases lying between them. Germline CDR1 and CDR2: SQVTM and ANQGSEA. The CDR3 runs 14 residues. DNA of the CDR3: TGCAGCGTTGCCACAGGTAGTCGTACAGATACGCAGTATTTT. Protein sequence: CSVATGSRTDTQYF.

The rearrangement links TRBV29-1 to TRBJ2-7; 9 nucleotides align to TRBD2. Trimming at V came to 1 base and at J to 4 bases, leaving 8 bases not matched to a gene. Germline assignment: CDR1 SQVTM and CDR2 ANQGSEA. The CDR3 is 15 residues long. The CDR3 sequence: CSVEAAGGSRYEQYF. In nucleotides, the CDR3 is TGCAGCGTTGAAGCAGCGGGAGGCTCTAGGTACGAGCAGTACTTC.

V and J are TRBV27 and TRBJ2-7; 8 positions match TRBD1. CDR1 is MNHEY, CDR2 SMNVEV, per germline (reference sequence). CDR3 length equals 16 residues. V shed 5 bases, J shed 4 bases, and the junction held 13 bases outside the gene matches. The DNA for the CDR3 is TGTGCCAGCAGTCTATTTGGACAGGGCAAGTCGTACGAGCAGTACTTC. Its protein product is CASSLFGQGKSYEQYF.

The chain has TRBV30 and TRBJ2-1; a possible D gene is TRBD1 (5 bases). Germline V CDR1 and CDR2: GTSNPN, SVGIG (reference sequence). Between the trimmed V and J ends, which lost 7 bases and 6 bases, there was a span of 10 bases. The CDR3 runs 11 residues. For the CDR3, the DNA is TGTGCCTATGGAAGGGGCAATGAGCAGTTCTTC. Translation: CAYGRGNEQFF.

The J gene is TRBJ2-7, the V gene TRBV5-1, with D perhaps TRBD1 or TRBD2 (6 bases each). CDR1 SGHRS and CDR2 YFSETQ come from the germline V gene. Trimming removed 4 bases from V and 3 bases from J, with 14 bases in between. The CDR3 extends over 14 amino acids. The CDR3 DNA follows: TGCGCCAGCAGCCCGGGGGACACCAACTACGAGCAGTACTTC. Protein: CASSPGDTNYEQYF.

This sequence joins TRBV7-9 and TRBJ2-3; tentatively, D is TRBD2 (6 bases). Germline-derived CDR1 and CDR2 are SEHNR and FQNEAQ (reference sequence). V was trimmed by 5 bases and J by 8 bases, leaving 17 bases between them. CDR3 length: 14 residues. The DNA for the CDR3 is TGTGCCAGCAGCGACTCAGGAGGGTATGCTACGCAGTATTTT. It is translated as CASSDSGGYATQYF.

V is TRBV7-2 and J is TRBJ1-1; a possible D gene is TRBD1 (5 bases). Trimming took 4 bases from V and 1 from J, leaving 7 bases between them. Germline assignment: CDR1 SGHTA and CDR2 FQGNSA. This CDR3 spans 13 amino acids. CDR3 DNA sequence: TGTGCCAGCAGCTCAACAGGGAACACTGAAGCTTTCTTT. Translating gives CASSSTGNTEAFF.

The gene calls are TRBV19 and TRBJ1-5, with 9 bases identical to TRBD1. The CDR3 contains 16 residues. V lost 5 bases, J lost 3 bases, and 8 bases stayed unmatched. The germline gives CDR1 LNHDA, CDR2 SQIVND (reference sequence). DNA of the CDR3: TGTGCCAGTAGTCTTCCCGGGACAGGGCACAATCAGCCCCAGCATTTT. Protein sequence: CASSLPGTGHNQPQHF.

V and J are TRBV27 and TRBJ2-2, with D uncertain. The CDR3 runs 14 residues. V lost 5 bases and J lost 1, with 8 bases in between. CDR1 is MNHEY and CDR2 is SMNVEV in the germline V gene (reference sequence). CDR3: CASSPTMNTGELFF. The DNA for the CDR3 is TGTGCCAGCAGTCCGACGATGAACACCGGGGAGCTGTTTTTT.

This rearrangement joins TRBV6-5 to TRBJ2-7; perhaps TRBD1 as D (5 bases). This CDR3 is built from 16 residues. Germline loops: CDR1 MNHEY, CDR2 SVGAGI. Trimming took off 4 bases at V and 2 bases at J, with 18 bases between the two ends. The CDR3 sequence: CASSSRTGQAAYEQYF. CDR3 sequence (DNA): TGTGCCAGCAGTTCCCGAACAGGTCAGGCAGCCTACGAGCAGTACTTC.

This rearrangement joins TRBV19 to TRBJ1-4; D perhaps matches TRBD1 (6 bases). The germline V gene has CDR1 LNHDA and CDR2 SQIVND (reference sequence). The ends were cut back, 1 base at V and 8 bases at J, with 20 bases in the middle. The CDR3 runs 17 residues. CDR3 amino acids: CASSIAPWGGRQEKLFF. The CDR3 coding sequence is TGTGCCAGTAGTATAGCCCCGTGGGGGGGGCGGCAAGAAAAACTGTTTTTT.

The chain carries TRBV19 and TRBJ2-1; D tentatively fits TRBD1 or TRBD2 (5 bases each). Trimming removed 4 bases from V and 9 bases from J, with 13 bases in between. The CDR3 extends over 13 amino acids. Germline-derived CDR1 and CDR2 are LNHDA and SQIVND (reference sequence). The CDR3 loop is CASSRGRESEQFF. Here the CDR3 DNA reads TGTGCCAGTAGTAGGGGACGAGAGTCTGAGCAGTTCTTC.